What follows are 21 T cell receptor beta chains derived from one specimen sequenced in a study of glioma-infiltrating T cells. Amplification of TCR alpha and beta CDR3 regions from RNA used iRepertoire nested multiplex PCR. In TCRdb, the multiplex PCR reads were re-called with MiXCR into one record per CDR3 protein. The table lists fewer than 250,000 distinct CDR3 sequences, 25% to 35% of them singletons. Source material: glioma tissue, nonneoplastic brain tissue, or PBMCs (not recorded which). These receptors came from a human donor with low-grade glioma or glioblastoma, undergoing nonglioma brain surgery, or in good health (not recorded which).

This chain uses TRBV2 with TRBJ2-2; TRBD2 might be the D (5 bases). CDR3 length: 15 amino acids. With 8 bases removed from V and 1 base from J, the gap between germline ends came to 14 bases. Germline-derived CDR1 and CDR2 are SNHLY and FYNNEI. The DNA of the CDR3 is TGTGCCAGCGAAGGGAGAGGATTGAACACCGGGGAGCTGTTTTTT. This codes for CASEGRGLNTGELFF.

This clonotype was seen ten or more times. The CDR3 nucleotides are TGCAGTGCCAGACAGATAAGCAATCAGCCCCAGCATTTT. Translation gives CSARQISNQPQHF. The chain uses TRBV20-1 and TRBJ1-5; D is possibly TRBD1 (5 bases). V was shortened by 6 bases and J by 1 base, with 10 bases between the two germline ends. CDR3 size: 13 residues. The germline V gene encodes CDR1 DFQATT and CDR2 SNEGSKA (reference sequence).

V and J are TRBV9 and TRBJ1-2; perhaps TRBD1 as D (5 bases). Germline assignment: CDR1 SGDLS and CDR2 YYNGEE. This CDR3 is built from 15 residues. The germline V and J ends were trimmed by 4 bases and 2 bases, with 15 bases remaining between them. The CDR3 region is CASSPDGGSNYGYTF. In DNA form, the CDR3 reads TGTGCCAGCAGCCCCGACGGGGGGTCGAACTATGGCTACACCTTC.

Points on this clonotype: This could be a read error, since a much larger clone is one nucleotide away. The chain links TRBV7-9 to TRBJ2-5, with 8 nucleotides matching TRBD1. The CDR3 is 15 residues long. Germline V gene data show CDR1 as SEHNR and CDR2 as FQNEAQ (reference sequence). The J segment lost 5 bases and the V segment lost 5 bases, leaving 10 bases of the junction unmatched. This chain's CDR3 is CASSRQDRDVETQYF. The CDR3 nucleotides read TGTGCCAGCAGCCGCCAGGACAGGGATGTGGAGACCCAGTACTTC.

This rearrangement joins TRBV7-9 to TRBJ2-7; 7 bases are shared with TRBD1. The J segment lost 3 bases and the V segment lost 5 bases, leaving 4 bases of the junction unmatched. The CDR3 covers 13 residues. Germline CDR1 is SEHNR and CDR2 is FQNEAQ (reference sequence). The CDR3 sequence is CASSRTGYYEQYF. Written as DNA, the CDR3 is TGTGCCAGCAGCCGGACAGGTTACTACGAGCAGTACTTC.

Only a few counts were recorded for this clonotype. The genes are TRBV20-1 and TRBJ2-7; TRBD2 matches 13 bases. The CDR3 length is 20 residues. V lost 1 base, J lost 1 base, and 16 bases stayed unmatched. The germline V gene has CDR1 DFQATT and CDR2 SNEGSKA (reference sequence). The CDR3 region has the DNA TGCAGTGCTAGAGTTAAGGGAGGAGGACTAGCGGGAGTAAGGTCCTACGAGCAGTACTTC. It specifies CSARVKGGGLAGVRSYEQYF.

The chain is built from TRBV7-3 and TRBJ2-7; possibly TRBD2 for D (5 bases). CDR1 and CDR2 (germline): SGHTA, FQGTGA. V lost 2 bases and J 3 bases, leaving 11 bases between the germline ends. The CDR3 runs to 14 residues. CDR3: CASSLGGSIYEQYF. The CDR3 nucleotides are TGTGCCAGCAGCTTAGGTGGGAGTATCTACGAGCAGTACTTC.

This clonotype was seen many times. The J gene is TRBJ2-7, the V gene TRBV4-1; 9 nucleotides match TRBD1. The junction had 8 bases not matched to a gene; V was cut back by 1 base and J by 7 bases. The CDR3 totals 15 residues. Germline CDR1 MGHRA, CDR2 YSYEKL. This CDR3 reads CASSQGGTGKIEQYF. DNA for the CDR3: TGCGCCAGCAGCCAAGGAGGGACAGGGAAAATAGAGCAGTACTTC.

This clonotype was seen only once. Being one base from a much bigger clone, this may be a read error. V usage is TRBV18 and J usage is TRBJ2-7; D is tentatively TRBD1 or TRBD2 (5 bases each). V gave up 5 bases and J gave up 2 bases, with 13 bases separating them. The CDR3 runs to 14 residues. Germline CDR1 and CDR2: KGHSH and LQKENI. The CDR3 sequence: CASSFAGTPYEQYF. The CDR3 DNA follows: TGTGCCAGCTCATTTGCCGGGACCCCCTACGAGCAGTACTTC.

This clonotype has a handful of counts. V usage is TRBV5-8 and J usage is TRBJ2-3; 8 bases fit TRBD1. The germline gives CDR1 SGHTS, CDR2 YDEGEE. V was clipped by 0 bases and J by 6 bases; unmatched bases: 3. This CDR3 is built from 14 residues. CDR3 nucleotide sequence: TGTGCCAGCAGCTTGGGCAGGGGGCCTGATACGCAGTATTTT. Protein sequence: CASSLGRGPDTQYF.

This clonotype has more than one count but fewer than ten. V gene TRBV3-1 combines with J gene TRBJ1-2; 10 bases agree with TRBD1. CDR1 and CDR2 (germline): LGHDT, YNNKEL (reference sequence). The CDR3 has 16 residues. The ends lost 4 bases at V and 8 bases at J; junction bases unmatched: 13. CDR3: CASSRLERQGAYGYTF. In DNA, the CDR3 is TGTGCCAGCAGCCGCCTTGAAAGACAGGGGGCATACGGCTACACCTTC. Full variable domain (outside the CDR3, taken from reference TRBV3-1 and TRBJ1-2): DTAVSQTPKYLVTQMGNDKSIKCEQNLGHDTMYWYKQDSKKFLKIMFSYNNKELIINETVPNRFSPKSPDKAHLNLHINSLELGDSAVYFCASSRLERQGAYGYTFGSGTRLTVV.

This clonotype was detected many times. The V and J genes are TRBV7-2 and TRBJ2-7, with a possible D match to TRBD2 (6 bases). CDR3 length equals 14 residues. Germline V gives CDR1 SGHTA, CDR2 FQGNSA. V dropped 2 bases and J dropped 8 bases, with 16 bases sitting between them. CDR3 sequence: CASSLNTGSGKQYF. In DNA, the CDR3 is TGTGCCAGCAGCTTAAATACCGGGAGTGGAAAGCAGTACTTC.

This chain joins TRBV6-2 or TRBV6-3 and TRBJ2-7, with a possible D match to TRBD1 (5 bases). The CDR3 covers 15 residues. Trimming removed 2 bases from V and 6 bases from J, with 17 bases in between. Germline V CDR1 and CDR2: MNHEY, SVGEGT. CDR3 nucleotide sequence: TGTGCCAGCAGTTACGGGTCCTGGGGTCAGGGCGAGCAGTACTTC. Translation gives CASSYGSWGQGEQYF.

Remarks on this clonotype: One end of the junction is discordant with germline, which a read error may explain. V usage is TRBV7-8 and J usage is TRBJ2-5, with D unclear. The CDR3 length is 17 residues. CDR1 and CDR2 (germline): SGHVS, FQNEAQ. CDR3 in amino acids: CATSLLLVLTPPETQHF. The CDR3 nucleotides are TGTGCCACCAGCTTACTCTTAGTACTAACCCCTCCAGAGACCCAGCACTTC.

The sample holds one count of this clonotype. This may be a read error, as it is one base from a much larger clone. The V gene is TRBV3-1, the J gene TRBJ2-1; TRBD1 is a possible D gene (5 bases). V was shortened by 3 bases and J by 10 bases, with 13 bases between the two germline ends. The CDR3 spans 13 residues. Germline V gene data show CDR1 as LGHDT and CDR2 as YNNKEL (reference sequence). CDR3 loop: CASSQIPGNEQFF. The CDR3 DNA is TGTGCCAGCAGCCAGATCCCAGGGAACGAGCAGTTCTTC.

This clonotype was observed many times. The chain joins TRBV28 to TRBJ2-4; TRBD1 is a possible D gene (6 bases). V was trimmed by 4 bases and J by 7 bases, leaving 8 bases between them. Per the germline V gene, CDR1 is MDHEN and CDR2 is SYDVKM. The CDR3 covers 12 residues. CDR3: CASSSDRNIQYF. Here the CDR3 DNA reads TGTGCCAGCAGTTCCGACAGGAACATTCAGTACTTC.

Details on this clonotype: With a much larger clone just one base away, this may be a read error. The gene calls are TRBV7-2 and TRBJ1-4; no clear D. The CDR3 sequence is 14 residues long. Between the trimmed V and J ends, which lost 5 bases and 6 bases, there was a span of 13 bases. Germline assignment: CDR1 SGHTA and CDR2 FQGNSA. This chain's CDR3 is CASSPKPGDEKLFF. CDR3 coding DNA: TGTGCCAGCAGCCCGAAACCTGGTGATGAAAAACTGTTTTTT.

Remarks on this clonotype: This clone may be a read error of a much larger clone one base away. This chain links TRBV29-1 with TRBJ2-1, with D possibly being TRBD1 (5 bases). The CDR3 sequence is 15 residues long. CDR1 and CDR2 from the germline V gene are SQVTM and ANQGSEA. CDR3 loop: CRVVGMAGTYNEQFF. The CDR3 DNA reads TGCAGAGTTGTTGGGATGGCAGGGACCTACAATGAGCAGTTCTTC.

This clonotype was found many times. This chain joins TRBV6-1 and TRBJ1-5; no firm D call. V lost 6 bases, J lost 0 bases, and 12 bases lay in between. Germline V gives CDR1 MNHNS, CDR2 SASEGT. This CDR3 contains 15 residues. In nucleotides, the CDR3 is TGTGCCAGCAGCTGGACCTGGGATAGCAATCAGCCCCAGCATTTT. This sequence encodes CASSWTWDSNQPQHF.

The chain couples TRBV28 to TRBJ1-1, with D unresolved. The germline V gene has CDR1 MDHEN and CDR2 SYDVKM. The length of the CDR3 is 13 residues. V was clipped by 5 bases and J by 5 bases, with 12 bases between them. The CDR3 is CASSPSSKTEAFF. CDR3 coding DNA: TGTGCCAGCAGTCCTTCCTCAAAGACTGAAGCTTTCTTT.

About this clonotype itself: This may come from a read error, since a much larger clone is one base off. V is TRBV19 and J is TRBJ1-2, with D tentatively TRBD1 (6 bases). Germline loops: CDR1 LNHDA, CDR2 SQIVND (reference sequence). This CDR3 spans 12 amino acids. Trimming left V 4 bases short and J 5 bases short, with 8 bases between. The CDR3 sequence is CASSRGHYGYTF. The DNA of the CDR3 is TGTGCCAGTAGTAGGGGACATTATGGCTACACCTTC.